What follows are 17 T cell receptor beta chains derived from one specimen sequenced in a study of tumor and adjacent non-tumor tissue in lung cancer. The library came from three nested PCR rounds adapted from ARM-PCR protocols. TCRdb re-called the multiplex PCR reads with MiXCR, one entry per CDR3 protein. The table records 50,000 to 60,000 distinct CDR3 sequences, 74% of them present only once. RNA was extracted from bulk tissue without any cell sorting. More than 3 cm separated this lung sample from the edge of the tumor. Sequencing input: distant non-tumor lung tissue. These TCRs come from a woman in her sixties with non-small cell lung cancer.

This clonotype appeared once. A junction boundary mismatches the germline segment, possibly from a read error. CDR3 amino acids: CVSRQDRVTEAFF. CDR3 nucleotide sequence: TGTGTCAGCAGGCAGGACCGGGTCACTGAGGCTTTCTTT. The V call is TRBV4-2, the J call TRBJ1-1; no definite D call. The V gene's germline CDR1 is LGHNA and CDR2 YNFKEQ. The length of the CDR3 is 13 residues.

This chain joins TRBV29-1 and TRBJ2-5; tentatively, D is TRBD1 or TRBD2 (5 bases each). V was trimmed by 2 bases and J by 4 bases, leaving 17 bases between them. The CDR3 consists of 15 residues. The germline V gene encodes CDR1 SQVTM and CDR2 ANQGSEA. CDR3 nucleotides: TGCAGCGTTGAATATGGCGAGGGGCCCCCAGAGACCCAGTACTTC. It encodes CSVEYGEGPPETQYF.

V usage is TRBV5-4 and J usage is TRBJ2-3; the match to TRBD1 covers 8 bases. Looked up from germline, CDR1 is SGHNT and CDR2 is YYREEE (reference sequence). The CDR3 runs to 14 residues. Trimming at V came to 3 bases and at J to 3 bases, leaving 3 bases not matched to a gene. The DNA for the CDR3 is TGTGCCAGCAGCTCAGGGGACAGGACAGATACGCAGTATTTT. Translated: CASSSGDRTDTQYF.

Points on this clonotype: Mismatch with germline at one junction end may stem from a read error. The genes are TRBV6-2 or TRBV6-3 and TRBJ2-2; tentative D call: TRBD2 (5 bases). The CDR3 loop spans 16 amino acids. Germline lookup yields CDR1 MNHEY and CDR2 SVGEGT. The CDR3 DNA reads TGTACCAGCTCTTTTGAGCGGTTCGAATGGACCGGGGAGCTGTTTTTT. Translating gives CTSSFERFEWTGELFF.

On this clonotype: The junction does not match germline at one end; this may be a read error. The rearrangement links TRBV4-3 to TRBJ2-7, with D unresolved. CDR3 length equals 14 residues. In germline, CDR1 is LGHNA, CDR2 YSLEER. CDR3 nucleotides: TGCACCAGCAGCCAGACCGTATTCCCTCTCGGGCAGTATTTC. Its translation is CTSSQTVFPLGQYF.

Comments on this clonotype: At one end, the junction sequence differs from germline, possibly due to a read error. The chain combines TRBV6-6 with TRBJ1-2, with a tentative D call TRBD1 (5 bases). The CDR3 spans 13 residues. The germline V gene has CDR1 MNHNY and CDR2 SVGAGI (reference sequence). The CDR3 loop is CASSPGGVDGYTF. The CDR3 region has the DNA TGTGCCAGCTCCCCGGGGGGAGTAGATGGTTACACCTTC.

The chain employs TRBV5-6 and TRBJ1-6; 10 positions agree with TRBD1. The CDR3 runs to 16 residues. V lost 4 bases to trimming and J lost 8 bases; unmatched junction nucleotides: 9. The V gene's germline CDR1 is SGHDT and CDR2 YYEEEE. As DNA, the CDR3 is TGTGCCAGCAGCCTGGTGACAGGGGGCAGGTATTCACCCCTCCACTTT. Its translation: CASSLVTGGRYSPLHF.

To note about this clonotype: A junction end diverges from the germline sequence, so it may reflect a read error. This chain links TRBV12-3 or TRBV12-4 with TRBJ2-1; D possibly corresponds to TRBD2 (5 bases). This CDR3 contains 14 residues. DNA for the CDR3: TGTGCCAGCAGCCGGGGTAGCGCCTACAATGAGCAGTTCTTT. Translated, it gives CASSRGSAYNEQFF.

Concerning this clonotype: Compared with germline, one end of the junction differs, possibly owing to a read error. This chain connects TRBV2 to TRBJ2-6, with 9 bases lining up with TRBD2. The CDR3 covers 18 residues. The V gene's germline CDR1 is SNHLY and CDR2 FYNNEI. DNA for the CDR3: TGTGACAGCAGTAACCGAGCGGGGGGCTTTTCTGAGGCCAACGTCCTGACTTTC. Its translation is CDSSNRAGGFSEANVLTF.

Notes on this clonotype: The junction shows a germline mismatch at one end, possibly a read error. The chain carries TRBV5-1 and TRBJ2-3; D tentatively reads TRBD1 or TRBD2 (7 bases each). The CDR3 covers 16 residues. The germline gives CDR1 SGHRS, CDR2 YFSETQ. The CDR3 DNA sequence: TGCGCCAACAGCTTGGGAGGGGGCGCCGGCACAGAAACGCAGTATTTT. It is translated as CANSLGGGAGTETQYF.

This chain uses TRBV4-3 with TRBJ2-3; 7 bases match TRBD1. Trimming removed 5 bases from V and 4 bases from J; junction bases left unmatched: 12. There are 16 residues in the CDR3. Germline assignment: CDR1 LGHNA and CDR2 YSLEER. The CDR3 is CASSSGTVINPDTQYF. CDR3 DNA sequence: TGCGCCAGCAGCTCAGGGACAGTGATTAACCCAGATACGCAGTATTTT.

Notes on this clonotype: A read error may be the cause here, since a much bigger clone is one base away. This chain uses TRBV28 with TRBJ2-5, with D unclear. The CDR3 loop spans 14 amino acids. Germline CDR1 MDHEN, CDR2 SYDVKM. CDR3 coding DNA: TGTGCCAACAGTTTATTGTGGCAGCAAGAGACCCAGTACTTC. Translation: CANSLLWQQETQYF.

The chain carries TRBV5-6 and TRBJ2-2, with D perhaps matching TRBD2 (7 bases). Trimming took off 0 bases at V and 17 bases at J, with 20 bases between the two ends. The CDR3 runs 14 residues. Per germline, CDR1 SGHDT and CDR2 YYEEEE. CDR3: CASSLGEYTGGLFF. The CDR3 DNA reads TGTGCCAGCAGCTTGGGGGAGTACACCGGGGGGCTATTTTTT.

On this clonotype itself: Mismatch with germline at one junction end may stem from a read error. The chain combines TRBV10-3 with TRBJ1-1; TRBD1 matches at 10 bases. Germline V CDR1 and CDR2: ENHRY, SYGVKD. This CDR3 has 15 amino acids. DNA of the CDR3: TGTGCCATCAGTGCCGAGGACAGGGGGAAGACTGGAGCTTTCTTT. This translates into CAISAEDRGKTGAFF.

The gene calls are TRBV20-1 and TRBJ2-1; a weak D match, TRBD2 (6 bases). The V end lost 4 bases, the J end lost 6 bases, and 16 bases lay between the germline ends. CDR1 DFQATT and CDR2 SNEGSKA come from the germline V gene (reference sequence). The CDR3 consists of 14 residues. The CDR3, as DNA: TGCAGTGCTACTAGGGCGGGACTGGTCAATGAGCAGTTCTTC. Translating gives CSATRAGLVNEQFF.

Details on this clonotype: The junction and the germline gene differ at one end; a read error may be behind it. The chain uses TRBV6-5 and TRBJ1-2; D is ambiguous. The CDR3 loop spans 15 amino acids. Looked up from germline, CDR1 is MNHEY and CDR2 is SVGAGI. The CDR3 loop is CANSSRTGRRRGYTF. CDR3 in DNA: TGTGCCAACAGTTCTCGGACGGGGAGAAGAAGGGGCTACACCTTC.

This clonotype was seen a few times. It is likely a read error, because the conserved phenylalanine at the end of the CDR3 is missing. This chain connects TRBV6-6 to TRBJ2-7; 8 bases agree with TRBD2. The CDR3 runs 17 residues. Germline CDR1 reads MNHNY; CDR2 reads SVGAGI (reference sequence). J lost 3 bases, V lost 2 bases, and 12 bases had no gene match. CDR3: CASSYAPRGVGVYEQYS. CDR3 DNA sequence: TGTGCCAGCAGTTACGCCCCGCGGGGGGTCGGTGTCTACGAGCAGTACTCC.